This TCR beta chain was captured by sequencing in a study of regulatory T cells in long-lasting Graves disease. This sample's time point: newly diagnosed GD, antithyroid drugs for less than 3 months. PBMCs were the source of the RNA used for TCR sequencing. Both iRepertoire HTBI primers and Arm-PCR of CDR3 regions were used to build the TCR beta libraries. TCRdb called the multiplex PCR reads again in MiXCR, with one record for every CDR3 protein. The sample holds a few hundred thousand distinct CDR3 sequences, around a fifth seen once. Deletions cut 6 bases from V and 8 bases from J, with 17 bases between. From germline, CDR1 is SGHRS and CDR2 YFSETQ. This CDR3 is built from 14 residues. There are many counts of this clonotype. The sample was also reused in another study, on T cells in Graves' hyperthyroidism and ophthalmopathy.

This TCR was recovered from a woman in her twenties or thirties with Graves disease. The sequencing used peripheral blood mononuclear cells (PBMCs), collected at new diagnosis, from a patient treated with antithyroid drugs. V and J are TRBV5-1 and TRBJ1-4, with D perhaps TRBD1 (5 bases). In DNA, the CDR3 is TGCGCCAGCACGCAGGACACGGGCCAGGAAAAACTGTTTTTT. Protein sequence: CASTQDTGQEKLFF.